The clone carrying this T cell receptor (beta chain) has only a few counts. The data derive from a study of blood T cell repertoires in COVID-19. Study background: Acute and convalescent COVID-19 specimens originated in the United States, Italy and Spain. PBMCs, B-cell-depleted T cells, or T cells provided the cDNA or gDNA that made up the material.

In the original workflow: Amplified reference gene primers provided the basis for estimating nucleated cell counts. This table comes from immunoSEQ multiplex PCR, and its TCRdb copy is limited to in-frame clones, with some not included. V and J calls and clone size are those listed in that table; D and trimming were worked out from the DNA. The sample has over 55,000 clones; about 80% are singletons. The CDR3 is 14 residues long. V lost 1 base and J lost 7, with 10 bases in between. Germline-derived CDR1 and CDR2 are SGHTA and FQGNSA. Sequencing input: peripheral blood. This sequence joins TRBV7-2 and TRBJ2-2, with D hard to call. The sequence was collected from a woman of 80 years or more with acute or convalescent COVID-19. The CDR3 loop is CASSLEINSGELFF. In DNA, the CDR3 is TGTGCCAGCAGCTTAGAGATCAATAGCGGGGAGCTGTTTTTT. Full variable domain (remainder filled in from reference TRBV7-2 and TRBJ2-2): GAGVSQSPSNKVTEKGKDVELRCDPISGHTALYWYRQSLGQGLEFLIYFQGNSAPDKSGLPSDRFSAERTGGSVSTLTIQRTQQEDSAVYLCASSLEINSGELFFGEGSRLTVL.